This record covers a single T cell receptor (beta chain). The antigen is undetermined. These data belong to a study of cytomegalovirus exposure and HLA in healthy donors. The wider study: Earlier findings included roughly 120 million unique TCR beta sequences obtained from roughly 200 million T cells.

The primer mix had 60 Vbeta and 13 Jbeta primers. The table came from immunoSEQ multiplex PCR; TCRdb's copy has only in-frame clones and leaves some out. The sample has some 130,000 clones, approximately 80% seen once. The study, taken as a whole, reports: Another analysis was done later, and it associated 15,000 or so TCR beta sequences with HLA alleles at 0.05 false discovery rate. Most TCR sequences proved rare, with some public TCRs found in many donors.

The CDR3 sequence is 12 residues long. Germline V gene sequence: CDR1 MNHNY, CDR2 SVGAGI (reference sequence). Trimming removed 2 bases from V and 6 bases from J, with 4 bases in between. The sequencing sample was made of PBMCs. The chain carries TRBV6-6 and TRBJ2-2, with D unclear. This TCR came from a man aged 25 to 40 in good health and CMV-seronegative. The CDR3 region is CASSYTAGELFF. CDR3 DNA sequence: TGTGCCAGCAGTTACACGGCCGGGGAGCTGTTTTTT.